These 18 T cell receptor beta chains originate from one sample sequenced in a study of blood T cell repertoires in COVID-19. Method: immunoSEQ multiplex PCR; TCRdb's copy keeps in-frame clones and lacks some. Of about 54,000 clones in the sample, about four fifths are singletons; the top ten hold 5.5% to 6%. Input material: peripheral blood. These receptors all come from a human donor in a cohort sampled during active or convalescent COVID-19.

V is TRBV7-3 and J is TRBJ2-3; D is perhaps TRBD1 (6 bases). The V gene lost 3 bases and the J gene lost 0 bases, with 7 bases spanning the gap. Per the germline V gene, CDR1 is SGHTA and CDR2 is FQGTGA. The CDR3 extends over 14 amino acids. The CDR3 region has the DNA TGTGCCAGCAGCTTGGGGGCCAGCACAGATACGCAGTATTTT. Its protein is CASSLGASTDTQYF.

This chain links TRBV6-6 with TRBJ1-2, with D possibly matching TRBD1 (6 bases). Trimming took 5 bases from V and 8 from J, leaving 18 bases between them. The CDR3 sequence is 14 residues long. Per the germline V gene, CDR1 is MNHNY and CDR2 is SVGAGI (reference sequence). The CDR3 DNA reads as TGTGCCAGCAGTCCCCCGGGACACCTGAGGGGCTACACCTTC. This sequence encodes CASSPPGHLRGYTF.

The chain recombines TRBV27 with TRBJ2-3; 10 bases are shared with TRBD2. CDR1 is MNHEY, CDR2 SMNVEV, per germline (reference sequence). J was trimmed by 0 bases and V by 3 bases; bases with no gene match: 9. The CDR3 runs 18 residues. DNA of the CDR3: TGTGCCAGCAGTTTGCCTAGCGGGGGACCCCATAGCACAGATACGCAGTATTTT. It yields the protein CASSLPSGGPHSTDTQYF.

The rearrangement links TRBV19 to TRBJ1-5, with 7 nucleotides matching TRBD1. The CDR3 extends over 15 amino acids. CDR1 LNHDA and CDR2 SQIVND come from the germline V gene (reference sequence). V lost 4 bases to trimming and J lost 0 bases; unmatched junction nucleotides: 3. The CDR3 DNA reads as TGTGCCAGTAGTAAGGGACAGTATAGCAATCAGCCCCAGCATTTT. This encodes CASSKGQYSNQPQHF.

The CDR3 region has the DNA TGCGCCAGCAGCTTGACAGGGTTCACAGATACGCAGTATTTT. This codes for CASSLTGFTDTQYF. This rearrangement joins TRBV5-1 to TRBJ2-3, with D possibly being TRBD1 (6 bases). Germline assignment: CDR1 SGHRS and CDR2 YFSETQ. The CDR3 runs to 14 residues. V lost 1 base and J lost 2, with 8 bases in between.

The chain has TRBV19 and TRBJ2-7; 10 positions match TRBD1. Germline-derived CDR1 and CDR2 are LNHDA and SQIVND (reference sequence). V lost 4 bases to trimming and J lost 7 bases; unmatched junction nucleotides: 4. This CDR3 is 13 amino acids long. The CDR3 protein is CASSTGQGGEQYF. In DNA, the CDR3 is TGTGCCAGTAGTACCGGACAGGGGGGGGAGCAGTACTTC.

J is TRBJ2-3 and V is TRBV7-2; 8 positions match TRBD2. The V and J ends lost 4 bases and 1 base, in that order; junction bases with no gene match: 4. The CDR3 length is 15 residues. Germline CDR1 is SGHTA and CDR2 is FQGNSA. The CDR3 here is CASSSFGGGTDTQYF. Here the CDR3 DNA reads TGTGCCAGCAGCTCGTTCGGGGGGGGCACAGATACGCAGTATTTT.

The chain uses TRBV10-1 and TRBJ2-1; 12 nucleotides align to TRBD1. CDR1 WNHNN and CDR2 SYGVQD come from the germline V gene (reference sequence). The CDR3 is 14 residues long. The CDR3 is CGIPPGQGANEQFF. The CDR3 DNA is TGCGGCATTCCCCCGGGACAGGGGGCGAATGAGCAGTTCTTC.

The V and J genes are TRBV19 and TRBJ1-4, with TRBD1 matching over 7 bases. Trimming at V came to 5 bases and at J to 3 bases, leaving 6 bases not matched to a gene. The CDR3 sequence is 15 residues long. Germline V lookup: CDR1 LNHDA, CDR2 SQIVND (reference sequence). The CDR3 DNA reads TGTGCCAGTAGTCTCGACAGGGTATCTAATGAAAAACTGTTTTTT. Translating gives CASSLDRVSNEKLFF.

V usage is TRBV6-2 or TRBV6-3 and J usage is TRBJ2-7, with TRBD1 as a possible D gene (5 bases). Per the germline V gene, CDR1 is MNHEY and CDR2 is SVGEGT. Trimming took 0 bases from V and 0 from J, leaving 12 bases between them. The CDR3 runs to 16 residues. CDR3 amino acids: CASSYSPGSPSYEQYF. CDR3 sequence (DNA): TGTGCCAGCAGTTACTCGCCAGGGTCCCCCTCCTACGAGCAGTACTTC.

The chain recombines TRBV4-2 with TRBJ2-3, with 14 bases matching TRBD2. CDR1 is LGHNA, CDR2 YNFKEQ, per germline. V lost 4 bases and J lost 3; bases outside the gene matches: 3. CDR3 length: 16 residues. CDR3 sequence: CASSRLAGGETDTQYF. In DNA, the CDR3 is TGTGCCAGCAGCCGACTAGCGGGGGGGGAAACAGATACGCAGTATTTT.

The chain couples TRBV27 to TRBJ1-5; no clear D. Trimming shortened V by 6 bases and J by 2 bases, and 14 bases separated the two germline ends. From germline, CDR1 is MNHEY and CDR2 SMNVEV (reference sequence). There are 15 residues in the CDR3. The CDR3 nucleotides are TGTGCCAGCAGACTGACGACCGGGGGCAATCAGCCCCAGCATTTT. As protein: CASRLTTGGNQPQHF.

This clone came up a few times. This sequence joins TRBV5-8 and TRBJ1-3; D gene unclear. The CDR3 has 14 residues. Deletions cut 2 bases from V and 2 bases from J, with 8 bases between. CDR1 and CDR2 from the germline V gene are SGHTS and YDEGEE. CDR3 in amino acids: CASSFILAGNTIYF. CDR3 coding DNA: TGTGCCAGCAGCTTCATCTTAGCTGGAAACACCATATATTTT.

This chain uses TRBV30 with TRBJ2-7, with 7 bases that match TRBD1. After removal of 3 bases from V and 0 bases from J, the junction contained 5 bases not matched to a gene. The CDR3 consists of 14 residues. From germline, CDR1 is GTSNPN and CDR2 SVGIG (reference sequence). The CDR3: CAWRRGPFSYEQYF. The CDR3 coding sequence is TGTGCCTGGAGGAGGGGGCCCTTCTCCTACGAGCAGTACTTC.

CDR3 sequence (DNA): TGTGCCACCAGGGGAGCGACCCAAGAGACCCAGTACTTC. Protein: CATRGATQETQYF. The rearrangement uses TRBV24-1 and TRBJ2-5; weak D call: TRBD2 (5 bases). Deletions cut 7 bases from V and 1 base from J, with 9 bases between. Per the germline V gene, CDR1 is KGHDR and CDR2 is SFDVKD. This CDR3 is 13 amino acids long.

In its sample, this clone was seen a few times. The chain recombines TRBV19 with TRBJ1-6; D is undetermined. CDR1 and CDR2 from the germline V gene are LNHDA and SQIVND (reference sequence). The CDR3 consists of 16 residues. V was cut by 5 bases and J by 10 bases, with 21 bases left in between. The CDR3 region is CASSSQTDGIGSPLHF. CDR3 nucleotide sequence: TGTGCCAGTAGTTCCCAGACGGACGGGATCGGGTCACCCCTCCACTTT. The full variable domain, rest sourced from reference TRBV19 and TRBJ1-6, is DGGITQSPKYLFRKEGQNVTLSCEQNLNHDAMYWYRQDPGQGLRLIYYSQIVNDFQKGDIAEGYSVSREKKESFPLTVTSAQKNPTAFYLCASSSQTDGIGSPLHFGNGTRLTVT.

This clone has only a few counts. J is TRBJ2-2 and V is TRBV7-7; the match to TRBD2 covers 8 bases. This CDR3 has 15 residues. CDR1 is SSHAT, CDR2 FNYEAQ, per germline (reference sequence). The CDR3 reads CASGAITYGTGELFF. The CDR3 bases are TGTGCTAGCGGGGCGATCACATACGGCACCGGGGAGCTGTTTTTT.

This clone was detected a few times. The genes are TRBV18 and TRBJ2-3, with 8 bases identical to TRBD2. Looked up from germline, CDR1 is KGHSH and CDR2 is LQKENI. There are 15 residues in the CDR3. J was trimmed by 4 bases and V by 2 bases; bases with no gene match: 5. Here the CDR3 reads CASSPLGLVPDTQYF. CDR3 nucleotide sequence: TGTGCCAGCTCACCATTGGGACTAGTTCCAGATACGCAGTATTTT. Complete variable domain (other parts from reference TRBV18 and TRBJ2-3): NAGVMQNPRHLVRRRGQEARLRCSPMKGHSHVYWYRQLPEEGLKFMVYLQKENIIDESGMPKERFSAEFPKEGPSILRIQQVVRGDSAAYFCASSPLGLVPDTQYFGPGTRLTVL.